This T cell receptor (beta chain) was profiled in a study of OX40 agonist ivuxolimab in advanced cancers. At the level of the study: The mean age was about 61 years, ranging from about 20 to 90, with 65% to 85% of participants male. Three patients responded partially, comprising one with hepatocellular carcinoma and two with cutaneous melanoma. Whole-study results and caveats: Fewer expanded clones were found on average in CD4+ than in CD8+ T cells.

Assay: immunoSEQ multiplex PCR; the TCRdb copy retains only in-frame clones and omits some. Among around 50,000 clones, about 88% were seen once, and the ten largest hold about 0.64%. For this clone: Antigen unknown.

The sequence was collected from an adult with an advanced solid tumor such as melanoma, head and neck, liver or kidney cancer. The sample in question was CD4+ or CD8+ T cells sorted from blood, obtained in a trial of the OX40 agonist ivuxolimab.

The CDR3 is CASSETTQGITQYF. The CDR3 nucleotides are TGTGCCAGCAGTGAAACGACACAGGGGATTACGCAGTATTTT. The rearrangement links TRBV6-1 to TRBJ2-3; TRBD1 matches 7 bases. Germline loops: CDR1 MNHNS, CDR2 SASEGT. With V trimmed by 2 bases and J by 8 bases, 7 bases remained unmatched. The CDR3 totals 14 residues.